Listed here are 29 T cell receptor beta chains from one sample, sequenced in a study of early T cells in non-severe SARS-CoV-2 infection. In TCRdb, the 5' RACE reads were re-called with MiXCR into one record per CDR3 protein. The data contain 15,000 to 20,000 distinct CDR3 sequences, under 7% of them seen just once; the ten biggest clones take up about 6.8%. The input for sequencing was whole blood, taken at baseline. The receptors stem from an adult who was a healthcare worker with PCR-confirmed SARS-CoV-2 infection or an uninfected control (not recorded which).

This clonotype was counted ten times or more. The chain joins TRBV7-9 to TRBJ2-1; D is unresolved. The CDR3 extends over 16 amino acids. Germline CDR1 reads SEHNR; CDR2 reads FQNEAQ (reference sequence). The ends were cut back, 4 bases at V and 1 base at J, with 14 bases in the middle. CDR3 nucleotides: TGTGCCAGCAGCTGGGTAGCTGTAGTGTCCTACAATGAGCAGTTCTTC. Translated, it gives CASSWVAVVSYNEQFF.

This clonotype appeared many times. The V call is TRBV12-2, the J call TRBJ1-5. TRBV12-2 is recorded as a pseudogene. This CDR3 contains 14 residues. The CDR3 reads CASRFGEGHQPQHF. Here the CDR3 DNA reads TGTGCAAGTCGCTTCGGGGAGGGCCATCAGCCCCAGCATTTT.

This clonotype came up many times. The chain recombines TRBV5-1 with TRBJ1-2, with D perhaps TRBD1 (6 bases). Trimming cost V 1 base and J 6 bases, with 13 bases left between them. CDR3 size: 14 residues. Germline V gene data show CDR1 as SGHRS and CDR2 as YFSETQ. CDR3 sequence (DNA): TGCGCCAGCAGCTTGCAGGGGCGAGCTAATGGCTACACCTTC. This encodes CASSLQGRANGYTF.

The CDR3 nucleotides are TGTGCCAGCAGCTTCCGGGACCGCTACGAGCAGTACTTC. This sequence encodes CASSFRDRYEQYF. This chain joins TRBV5-6 and TRBJ2-7; D is tentatively TRBD1 or TRBD2 (5 bases each). Trimming shortened V by 2 bases and J by 3 bases, and 9 bases separated the two germline ends. The CDR3 is 13 residues long. Looked up from germline, CDR1 is SGHDT and CDR2 is YYEEEE.

This clonotype has at least ten counts. This chain uses TRBV12-3 or TRBV12-4 with TRBJ2-2; 7 bases agree with TRBD1. The CDR3 is made up of 15 amino acids. The junction had 7 bases not matched to a gene; V was cut back by 6 bases and J by 3 bases. CDR3 protein: CASSDRTGDTGELFF. The DNA of the CDR3 is TGTGCCAGCAGCGATCGGACAGGCGACACCGGGGAGCTGTTTTTT.

This clonotype showed up many times. V is TRBV5-4 and J is TRBJ2-5, with 10 bases identical to TRBD2. V trimming: 4 bases; J trimming: 4 bases; junction bases outside the gene matches: 10. Germline V CDR1 and CDR2: SGHNT, YYREEE (reference sequence). CDR3 length equals 16 residues. The CDR3 bases are TGTGCCAGCAGCCAAAACATAGCGGGGGGCGGAGAGACCCAGTACTTC. It codes for CASSQNIAGGGETQYF.

This clonotype was picked up many times. One junction end disagrees with the germline gene, perhaps due to a read error. The rearrangement links TRBV5-5 to TRBJ1-1, with D perhaps TRBD1 (5 bases). The germline V gene has CDR1 SGHKS and CDR2 YYEKEE (reference sequence). The CDR3 runs to 13 residues. DNA of the CDR3: TGTGCCAGCAGCTTGGTAGGGGACGGTGAAACTTTCTTT. As protein: CASSLVGDGETFF.

This clonotype came up many times. The chain recombines TRBV7-2 with TRBJ1-1, with D uncertain. From germline, CDR1 is SGHTA and CDR2 FQGNSA. CDR3 length equals 13 residues. The V and J ends lost 3 bases and 5 bases respectively, with 10 bases between them. The CDR3 sequence is CASSLSVWTEAFF. The CDR3 DNA reads TGTGCCAGCAGCTTGTCCGTGTGGACTGAAGCTTTCTTT.

This clonotype was recorded many times. The chain has TRBV20-1 and TRBJ2-7; 14 nucleotides agree with TRBD2. CDR3 length: 17 residues. V lost 4 bases and J lost 9; bases outside the gene matches: 17. The germline V gene has CDR1 DFQATT and CDR2 SNEGSKA (reference sequence). The chain's CDR3 is CSANDLLTSGGAVVQYF. Here the CDR3 DNA reads TGCAGTGCTAACGATCTCTTGACTAGCGGGGGGGCCGTAGTGCAGTACTTC.

Within the sample, this clonotype is medium-sized. This rearrangement joins TRBV6-5 to TRBJ1-1; D perhaps matches TRBD1 (6 bases). The CDR3 is 14 residues long. The germline V and J ends were trimmed by 3 bases and 7 bases, with 15 bases remaining between them. Germline V gene sequence: CDR1 MNHEY, CDR2 SVGAGI. The CDR3 spells CASSYSPGQLEAFF. CDR3 in DNA: TGTGCCAGCAGTTATTCCCCCGGACAGCTTGAAGCTTTCTTT.

Judged by abundance, this clonotype is medium-sized. This sequence joins TRBV29-1 and TRBJ2-1, with 9 bases matching TRBD1. The CDR3 runs to 13 residues. The J segment lost 7 bases and the V segment lost 4 bases, leaving 5 bases of the junction unmatched. Germline CDR1 and CDR2: SQVTM and ANQGSEA. CDR3 protein: CSVADRGGNEQFF. The CDR3 nucleotides are TGCAGCGTTGCGGACAGGGGTGGTAATGAGCAGTTCTTC.

There are many counts of this clonotype. The chain couples TRBV5-6 to TRBJ2-1; 7 bases match TRBD2. CDR1 and CDR2 (germline): SGHDT, YYEEEE. The CDR3 contains 15 residues. The ends lost 4 bases at V and 7 bases at J; junction bases unmatched: 11. CDR3 sequence: CASSTPGGFWNEQFF. The DNA for the CDR3 is TGTGCCAGCAGCACACCGGGGGGTTTTTGGAATGAGCAGTTCTTC.

In this sample, this clonotype turned up many times. The V gene is TRBV7-9, the J gene TRBJ1-6, with D unclear. The V gene's germline CDR1 is SEHNR and CDR2 FQNEAQ (reference sequence). Between the trimmed V and J ends, which lost 4 bases and 15 bases, there was a span of 13 bases. The CDR3 is 12 residues long. CDR3: CASSSNSLLLHF. The CDR3 DNA is TGTGCCAGCAGCTCCAACTCACTACTCCTCCACTTT.

In its sample, this clonotype was seen many times. The chain carries TRBV20-1 and TRBJ2-2, with TRBD1 matching 8 bases. The CDR3 has 17 residues. Germline CDR1 reads DFQATT; CDR2 reads SNEGSKA (reference sequence). Trimming took 2 bases from V and 5 from J; bases not matched to a gene: 13. Here the CDR3 reads CSARPRGPEAQTGELFF. The CDR3 nucleotides are TGCAGTGCTAGACCCAGGGGGCCGGAAGCACAAACCGGGGAGCTGTTTTTT.

The chain couples TRBV7-9 to TRBJ2-7; D tentatively fits TRBD1 or TRBD2 (5 bases each). This CDR3 has 13 amino acids. The germline V and J ends were trimmed by 6 bases and 3 bases, with 12 bases remaining between them. The V gene's germline CDR1 is SEHNR and CDR2 FQNEAQ (reference sequence). The CDR3 loop is CASRTGTDYEQYF. The CDR3 DNA reads TGTGCCAGCAGGACCGGGACGGACTACGAGCAGTACTTC.

This clonotype has a count of ten or more. The gene calls are TRBV20-1 and TRBJ2-7, with D possibly being TRBD2 (5 bases). This CDR3 is built from 11 residues. V was cut by 5 bases and J by 4 bases, with 9 bases left in between. Germline CDR1 and CDR2: DFQATT and SNEGSKA (reference sequence). Here the CDR3 reads CSASLAYEQYF. CDR3 sequence (DNA): TGCAGTGCTTCCCTAGCTTACGAGCAGTACTTC.

This clonotype was seen repeatedly, ten times or more. The rearrangement uses TRBV7-9 and TRBJ2-1; weak D call: TRBD1 (7 bases). The ends were cut back, 5 bases at V and 12 bases at J, with 20 bases in the middle. Germline loops: CDR1 SEHNR, CDR2 FQNEAQ (reference sequence). The CDR3 contains 14 residues. The CDR3 loop reads CASSPRRGPVGQFF. The CDR3 DNA follows: TGTGCCAGCAGCCCTAGGAGGGGGCCGGTGGGGCAGTTCTTC.

The J gene is TRBJ1-1, the V gene TRBV6-5, with TRBD1 matching 8 bases. Per germline, CDR1 MNHEY and CDR2 SVGAGI. The trim removed 1 base at V and 4 bases at J, leaving 5 bases unmatched. The CDR3 spans 15 residues. The CDR3 DNA reads TGTGCCAGCAGTTACTTTGGACAGGGAATCACTGAAGCTTTCTTT. This translates into CASSYFGQGITEAFF.

This clonotype was detected ten times or more. The chain links TRBV18 to TRBJ1-5; no reliable D call. The CDR3 sequence is 12 residues long. The germline V gene encodes CDR1 KGHSH and CDR2 LQKENI. Trimming stripped 3 bases from V and 5 bases from J, with 5 bases between. CDR3 region: CASSPADQPQHF. In DNA form, the CDR3 reads TGTGCCAGCTCACCTGCGGATCAGCCCCAGCATTTT.

This clonotype was seen ten or more times. The chain carries TRBV12-3 or TRBV12-4 and TRBJ1-4; D gene unclear. The CDR3 is 12 amino acids. V was clipped by 3 bases and J by 9 bases, with 8 bases between them. For the CDR3, the DNA is TGTGCCAGCAGTTTCGGTGGCCAAAAACTGTTTTTT. This encodes CASSFGGQKLFF.

This clonotype was counted many times. The chain is built from TRBV7-6 and TRBJ1-2; D remains ambiguous. With 8 bases removed from V and 2 bases from J, the gap between germline ends came to 12 bases. CDR1 is SGHVS, CDR2 FNYEAQ, per germline. The CDR3 consists of 13 residues. The CDR3 DNA reads as TGTGCCAGCGCCCCAGGCTTCAACTATGGCTACACCTTC. Amino acid sequence: CASAPGFNYGYTF.

This chain links TRBV12-3 or TRBV12-4 with TRBJ1-5; the D gene is possibly TRBD1 (6 bases). CDR3 length: 16 residues. V was clipped by 5 bases and J by 5 bases, with 19 bases between them. This chain's CDR3 is CASSTRDTGGDQPQHF. The CDR3 DNA is TGTGCCAGCAGTACGCGGGACACCGGTGGGGATCAGCCCCAGCATTTT.

This clonotype was found many times. The chain recombines TRBV20-1 with TRBJ2-3; the match to TRBD2 covers 8 bases. Germline CDR1 reads DFQATT; CDR2 reads SNEGSKA (reference sequence). The CDR3 is made up of 13 amino acids. Trimming removed 1 base from V and 3 bases from J; junction bases left unmatched: 0. CDR3 residues: CSARGGGTDTQYF. The CDR3 DNA is TGCAGTGCTAGAGGCGGGGGGACAGATACGCAGTATTTT.

This clonotype was counted at least ten times. The V call is TRBV10-1, the J call TRBJ2-5, with 13 bases aligning to TRBD2. The CDR3 has 17 residues. Germline V lookup: CDR1 WNHNN, CDR2 SYGVQD (reference sequence). V lost 3 bases and J lost 1; bases outside the gene matches: 5. The CDR3 DNA reads TGCGCCAGCAGTGACCTGGGACTAGCGGGGCGCCAAGAGACCCAGTACTTC. Translating it yields CASSDLGLAGRQETQYF.

This clonotype was recorded a few times. The chain joins TRBV7-3 to TRBJ2-1; 9 bases are a match to TRBD2. Looked up from germline, CDR1 is SGHTA and CDR2 is FQGTGA. This CDR3 contains 15 residues. With 1 base clipped from V and 7 bases from J, the junction kept 5 bases outside the gene matches. CDR3 sequence reads: CASSLILAGVNEQFF. For the CDR3, the DNA is TGTGCCAGCAGCTTAATCTTAGCGGGAGTGAATGAGCAGTTCTTC.

At least ten counts were recorded for this clonotype. This chain joins TRBV29-1 and TRBJ2-7, with TRBD2 matching 7 bases. The V and J ends lost 3 bases and 2 bases, in that order; junction bases with no gene match: 7. In germline, CDR1 is SQVTM, CDR2 ANQGSEA. The CDR3 totals 14 residues. CDR3 loop: CSVDMGGSTYEQYF. Here the CDR3 DNA reads TGCAGCGTTGATATGGGCGGGAGTACCTACGAGCAGTACTTC.

Sample share makes this clonotype medium-sized. The V and J genes are TRBV7-2 and TRBJ2-1; D possibly corresponds to TRBD1 (5 bases). Germline V gene data show CDR1 as SGHTA and CDR2 as FQGNSA. V lost 5 bases to trimming and J lost 10 bases, with 15 bases between them. This CDR3 spans 13 amino acids. The CDR3, as DNA: TGTGCCAGCAGCACCGATCCAGGGCAAGAGCAGTTCTTC. Translating it yields CASSTDPGQEQFF.

At least ten counts were recorded for this clonotype. One junction end does not reproduce the germline sequence, and a read error may be involved. V is TRBV6-2 or TRBV6-3 and J is TRBJ2-7; no clear D gene. This CDR3 has 13 residues. Germline values: CDR1 MNHEY, CDR2 SVGEGT. Here the CDR3 DNA reads TGTGCCAGCAGCCCGACAATGGAGAATGCACCGCACTTC. This translates into CASSPTMENAPHF.

This clonotype was seen at least ten times. J is TRBJ1-1 and V is TRBV5-1; unclear D gene. Trimming removed 2 bases from V and 6 bases from J, with 17 bases in between. CDR1 is SGHRS, CDR2 YFSETQ, per germline. This CDR3 is built from 15 residues. The CDR3 protein is CASSFPGMGSAEAFF. The CDR3 DNA reads as TGCGCCAGCAGCTTCCCCGGGATGGGGAGCGCTGAAGCTTTCTTT.